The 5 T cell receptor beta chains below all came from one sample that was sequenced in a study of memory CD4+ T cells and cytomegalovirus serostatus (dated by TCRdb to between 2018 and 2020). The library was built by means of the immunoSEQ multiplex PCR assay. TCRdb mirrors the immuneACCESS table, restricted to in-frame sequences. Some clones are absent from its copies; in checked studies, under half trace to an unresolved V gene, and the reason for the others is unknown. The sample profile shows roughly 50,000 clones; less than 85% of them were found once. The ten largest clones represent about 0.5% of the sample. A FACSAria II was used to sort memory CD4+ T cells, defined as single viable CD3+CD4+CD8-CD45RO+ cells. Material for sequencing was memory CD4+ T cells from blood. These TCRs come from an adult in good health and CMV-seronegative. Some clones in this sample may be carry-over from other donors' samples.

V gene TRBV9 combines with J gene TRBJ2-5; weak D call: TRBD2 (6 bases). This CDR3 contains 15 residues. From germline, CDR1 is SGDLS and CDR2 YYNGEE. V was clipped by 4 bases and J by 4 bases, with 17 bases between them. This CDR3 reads CASSQGTGPSETQYF. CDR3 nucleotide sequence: TGTGCCAGCAGCCAAGGGACTGGACCTTCAGAGACCCAGTACTTC.

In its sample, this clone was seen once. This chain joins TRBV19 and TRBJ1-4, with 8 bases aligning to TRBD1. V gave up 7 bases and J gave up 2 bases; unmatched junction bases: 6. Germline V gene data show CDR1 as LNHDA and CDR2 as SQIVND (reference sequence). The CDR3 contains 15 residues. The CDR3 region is CASTLRGRTNEKLFF. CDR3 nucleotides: TGTGCCAGTACTCTCAGGGGGCGTACTAATGAAAAACTGTTTTTT.

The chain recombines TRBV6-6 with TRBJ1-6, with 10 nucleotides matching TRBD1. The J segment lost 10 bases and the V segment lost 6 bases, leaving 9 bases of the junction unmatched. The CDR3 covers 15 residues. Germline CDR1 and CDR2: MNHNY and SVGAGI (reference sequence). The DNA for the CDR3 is TGTGCCAGCAGCGCCACGGGACAGGGGAGGTCACCCCTCCACTTT. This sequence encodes CASSATGQGRSPLHF.

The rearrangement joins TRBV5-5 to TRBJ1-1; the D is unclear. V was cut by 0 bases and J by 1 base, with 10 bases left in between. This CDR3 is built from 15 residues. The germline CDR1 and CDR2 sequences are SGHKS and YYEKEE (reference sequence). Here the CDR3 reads CASSLEGLGNTEAFF. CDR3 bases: TGTGCCAGCAGCTTGGAAGGTTTGGGGAACACTGAAGCTTTCTTT. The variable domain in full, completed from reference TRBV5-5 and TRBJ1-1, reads DAGVTQSPTHLIKTRGQQVTLRCSPISGHKSVSWYQQVLGQGPQFIFQYYEKEERGRGNFPDRFSARQFPNYSSELNVNALLLGDSALYLCASSLEGLGNTEAFFGQGTRLTVV.

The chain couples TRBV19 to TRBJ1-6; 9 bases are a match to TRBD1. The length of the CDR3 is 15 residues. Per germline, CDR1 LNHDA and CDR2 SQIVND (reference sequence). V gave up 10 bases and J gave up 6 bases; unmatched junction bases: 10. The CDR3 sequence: CATSGQGGVNSPLHF. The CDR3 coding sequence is TGTGCCACATCGGGACAGGGCGGAGTTAATTCACCCCTCCACTTT.